The 3 T cell receptor beta chains reported below all come from one sample, sequenced in a study of blood T cell repertoires in COVID-19. TCRdb's copy holds only in-frame clones and misses some; the assay was immunoSEQ multiplex PCR. The table includes fewer than 120,000 clones, roughly four fifths detected once. The sample consisted of peripheral blood. The receptors here all came from a woman aged 60-70 years with acute or convalescent COVID-19.

The chain carries TRBV4-1 and TRBJ1-4; no firm D call. CDR1 is MGHRA and CDR2 is YSYEKL in the germline V gene. CDR3 length equals 16 residues. Trimming took 3 bases from V and 0 from J, leaving 11 bases between them. Here the CDR3 reads CASSHGEITTNEKLFF. The CDR3 bases are TGCGCCAGCAGCCACGGTGAGATCACAACTAATGAAAAACTGTTTTTT.

The chain couples TRBV21-1 to TRBJ2-7; the D call TRBD2 from the table was never checked on the DNA. TRBV21-1 is described as a pseudogene. CDR3 length: 15 amino acids. The CDR3 loop is CASSNGGSFPYEQYF. The CDR3 DNA reads as TGTGCCAGCAGCAATGGTGGGAGCTTTCCCTACGAGCAGTACTTC.

The genes are TRBV30 and TRBJ1-3; no clear D. Trimming stripped 0 bases from V and 2 bases from J, with 11 bases between. This CDR3 has 15 amino acids. The germline V gene encodes CDR1 GTSNPN and CDR2 SVGIG (reference sequence). The chain's CDR3 is CAWSVLVNAGNTIYF. CDR3 bases: TGTGCCTGGAGTGTACTGGTGAACGCTGGAAACACCATATATTTT.